The table lists the clone carrying this T cell receptor beta chain with a few counts. Its matching antigen is unknown. The data derive from a study of cytomegalovirus exposure and HLA in healthy donors. The overall study: As an earlier analysis found, 150 million to 200 million T cells yielded about 120 million unique TCR beta sequences. Regarding the study as a whole: Earlier analysis yielded a pattern in which most TCR beta V segments were productive about 90% or about 30% of the time.

Germline V gene lookup returns CDR1 MDHEN and CDR2 SYDVKM. V gave up 5 bases and J gave up 3 bases, with 8 bases separating them. The CDR3 loop spans 13 amino acids. This PCR relied on a set of 60 Vbeta primers and 13 Jbeta primers. Produced via immunoSEQ multiplex PCR; TCRdb's table is partial and in-frame only. This repertoire shows some 180,000 clones, approximately 73% found once; its top ten account for 5% to 5.5%. Sequencing was performed on PBMCs. The clonotype was recovered from a woman under 30 in good health and CMV-seropositive. The chain uses TRBV28 and TRBJ1-5, with TRBD1 as a possible D gene (6 bases). The CDR3 sequence is CASSQGYNQPQHF. CDR3 sequence (DNA): TGTGCCAGCAGTCAGGGGTACAATCAGCCCCAGCATTTT.